This TCR beta chain comes out of a study of blood T cell repertoires in COVID-19. Across the study: Sample material is recorded as cDNA or gDNA derived from T cells, B-cell-depleted T cells, or PBMCs.

The age range of participants was about 18 to 100 years, with residence in around 22 US areas. Trimming removed 2 bases at V and 7 bases at J, with 9 bases between. Germline lookup yields CDR1 KGHSH and CDR2 LQKENI. This CDR3 spans 13 amino acids. Source study methods: Quantification of nucleated cells was approximated via reference gene primer amplification. The assay was immunoSEQ multiplex PCR, and TCRdb's table has in-frame clones only and misses some. V and J calls and clone size come straight from that table; D and trimming were deduced from the DNA. Here the sample spans about 300,000 clones, about 85% being singletons.

Input material: PBMCs or T cells enriched from blood (not recorded which). The chain uses TRBV18 and TRBJ1-3; D uncertain. This TCR was sampled from a woman between 25 and 40 years old who had recovered from COVID-19. The CDR3 loop is CASSPGSRNTIYF. CDR3 nucleotides: TGTGCCAGCTCACCAGGGAGTCGGAACACCATATATTTT.